A selection of T cell receptor beta chains follows, all from one sample in a study of T cell responses to AZD1222 COVID-19 vaccine. Assay used: immunoSEQ multiplex PCR; TCRdb lists only in-frame clones, some missing. This table has about 120,000 clones, over 75% appearing once. The material sequenced was peripheral blood, taken on day 0 of AZD1222 vaccination. Receptors originate from an adult in good health. Both conserved end residues are part of each CDR3. Each record gives: CDR3 protein, CDR3 DNA, J gene, V gene, D gene, clone size. A D gene is named only where the DNA matches it firmly. The listing skips clone size in some rows; elsewhere it reads once, few, many or a size class.

CASSQDPSGVYGYTF TGTGCCAGCAGCCAAGATCCCTCAGGGGTCTATGGCTACACCTTC TRBJ1-2 TRBV4-2 . .
CASSPGTGGYEQYF TGTGCCAGCAGTCCCGGGACAGGGGGCTACGAGCAGTACTTC TRBJ2-7 TRBV27 TRBD1 once
CASSRREGAVNQPQHF TGTGCCAGCAGTCGACGAGAAGGGGCGGTCAATCAGCCCCAGCATTTT TRBJ1-5 TRBV6-6 . once
CASSPERRGSTDTQYF TGTGCCAGCAGTCCCGAACGTCGGGGGAGCACAGATACGCAGTATTTT TRBJ2-3 TRBV6-6 . .
CASSPLGVGSNTIYF TGTGCCAGCAGCCCCCTGGGTGTAGGGTCGAACACCATATATTTT TRBJ1-3 TRBV7-6 . .
CASSLKVGSTNEKLFF TGTGCCAGCAGCTTGAAGGTCGGGTCGACTAATGAAAAACTGTTTTTT TRBJ1-4 TRBV5-6 . .
CATSRDFQFSDTQYF TGTGCCACCAGCAGAGATTTTCAGTTCTCAGATACGCAGTATTTT TRBJ2-3 TRBV15 . .
CASSQEGRAPQETQYF TGCGCCAGCAGCCAAGAAGGGCGGGCGCCCCAAGAGACCCAGTACTTC TRBJ2-5 TRBV4-3 . .
CASTQRGGRSTDTQYF TGTGCCAGTACCCAGAGGGGGGGGAGAAGCACAGATACGCAGTATTTT TRBJ2-3 TRBV19 . once
CASRGQGARIADTEAFF TGCGCCAGCAGGGGACAGGGGGCGCGGATTGCGGACACTGAAGCTTTCTTT TRBJ1-1 TRBV5-1 TRBD1 .
CASSLDGISGANVLTF TGTGCCAGCAGCTTGGACGGTATCTCTGGGGCCAACGTCCTGACTTTC TRBJ2-6 TRBV5-4 . once
CASRLAGGGETQYF TGTGCCAGCAGGCTAGCGGGAGGTGGAGAGACCCAGTACTTC TRBJ2-5 TRBV7-2 TRBD2 once
CASSFASGGYEQYF TGTGCCAGCAGCTTCGCTAGCGGAGGCTACGAGCAGTACTTC TRBJ2-7 TRBV5-6 TRBD2 .
CASSLGGTNSPLHF TGTGCCAGCAGCTTAGGAGGGACGAATTCACCCCTCCACTTT TRBJ1-6 TRBV7-2 . .
CSASQGARGGQPQHF TGCAGTGCTAGTCAGGGGGCGCGGGGTGGTCAGCCCCAGCATTTT TRBJ1-5 TRBV20-1 TRBD1 .